The clone carrying this T cell receptor (beta chain) has only a few counts. Its antigen is unidentified. This entry belongs to a study of T-cell reconstitution after alpha-beta-depleted transplantation in children. A library of TCRbeta sequences, prepared with unique molecular identifiers, was generated. TCRdb processed the PCR reads anew with MiXCR; each CDR3 protein has one entry. The sample includes over 200,000 distinct CDR3 sequences, approximately 15% of them seen just once. Findings and caveats of the study: After transplant, at about two months, alpha-beta T cells were reportedly derived from several hundred expanded graft clones. Day-60 TCRbeta diversity that was high in some patients was derived from surviving recipient T cells and thymic progenitors. T-cell counts and diversity were attributed mostly to newly produced T cells one year after transplant.

The CDR3 covers 12 residues. V lost 5 bases, J lost 5 bases, and 9 bases lay in between. Germline loops: CDR1 SGHTA, CDR2 FQGNSA. The V gene is TRBV7-2, the J gene TRBJ1-2, with D possibly TRBD1 on 5 matching bases. The sequence was obtained from a male patient between 2 and 15 years old who had a stem cell transplant for acute lymphoblastic leukemia, so the T cells may come from the graft donor. This material consisted of PBMCs, mostly from graft donor cells, taken 360 days after TCRalphabeta/CD19-depleted stem cell transplant. The CDR3 spells CASSGQTYGYTF. The DNA for the CDR3 is TGTGCCAGCAGCGGACAAACATATGGCTACACCTTC.